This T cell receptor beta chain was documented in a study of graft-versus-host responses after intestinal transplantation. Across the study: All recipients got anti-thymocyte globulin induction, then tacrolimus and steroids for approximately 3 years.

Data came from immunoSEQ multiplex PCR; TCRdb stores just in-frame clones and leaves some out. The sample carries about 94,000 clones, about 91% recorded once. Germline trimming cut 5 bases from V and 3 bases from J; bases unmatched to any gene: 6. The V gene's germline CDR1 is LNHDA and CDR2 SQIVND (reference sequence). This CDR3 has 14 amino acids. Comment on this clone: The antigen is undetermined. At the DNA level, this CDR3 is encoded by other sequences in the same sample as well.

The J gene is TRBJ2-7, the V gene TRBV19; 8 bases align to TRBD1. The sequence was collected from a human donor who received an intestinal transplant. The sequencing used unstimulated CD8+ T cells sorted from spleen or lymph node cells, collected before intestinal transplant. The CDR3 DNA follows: TGTGCCAGTAGTCGAGGGGGACAGGTCTACGAGCAGTACTTC. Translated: CASSRGGQVYEQYF.